These 18 T cell receptor beta chains came from one sample sequenced in a study of cytomegalovirus exposure and HLA in healthy donors. The study ran its PCR with 60 Vbeta and 13 Jbeta primers. Repertoires were generated with immunoSEQ multiplex PCR, while TCRdb's copy carries only in-frame clones and drops some. In the table there are 100,000 to 150,000 clones, 75% of which are singletons. The sequenced sample consisted of PBMCs. These receptors were taken from a woman aged 45-60 years in good health and CMV-seronegative.

V and J are TRBV27 and TRBJ1-2, with TRBD1 matching 8 bases. The J segment lost 8 bases and the V segment lost 2 bases, leaving 7 bases of the junction unmatched. CDR3 length: 14 amino acids. CDR1 is MNHEY, CDR2 SMNVEV, per germline (reference sequence). The CDR3 loop reads CASSLGGQGVGYTF. For the CDR3, the DNA is TGTGCCAGCAGTTTAGGTGGACAGGGCGTCGGCTACACCTTC.

This clone was seen a handful of times. CDR3 sequence: CASSEVGGEKLFF. CDR3 bases: TGTGCCAGCAGTGAAGTGGGGGGAGAAAAACTGTTTTTT. V is TRBV6-5 and J is TRBJ1-4; a weak D match, TRBD1 (5 bases). Trimming removed 5 bases at V and 8 bases at J, with 12 bases between. CDR3 size: 13 residues. Germline V gene lookup returns CDR1 MNHEY and CDR2 SVGAGI.

The CDR3 reads CASSPSGEQYF. In DNA form, the CDR3 reads TGTGCCAGCAGTCCATCCGGGGAGCAGTACTTC. This rearrangement joins TRBV28 to TRBJ2-7; D not certain. This CDR3 has 11 residues. V gave up 5 bases and J gave up 7 bases, with 9 bases separating them. In germline, CDR1 is MDHEN, CDR2 SYDVKM.

V is TRBV7-2 and J is TRBJ2-1; D unclear. The CDR3 contains 12 residues. Germline V gene data show CDR1 as SGHTA and CDR2 as FQGNSA. Trimming took 4 bases from V and 8 from J, leaving 9 bases between them. Here the CDR3 reads CASSSTLDEQFF. The DNA of the CDR3 is TGTGCCAGCAGCTCGACTTTGGATGAGCAGTTCTTC.

With regard to this clone: One junction end disagrees with the germline gene, perhaps due to a read error. The chain uses TRBV7-9 and TRBJ2-1; D possibly corresponds to TRBD2 (6 bases). This CDR3 spans 18 amino acids. Germline values: CDR1 SEHNR, CDR2 FQNEAQ (reference sequence). In nucleotides, the CDR3 is TGTTCCAGCAGCTTGATGCGGGGTGATTACTTGTCGTACAATGAGCAGTTCTTC. Translation gives CSSSLMRGDYLSYNEQFF.

The chain is built from TRBV10-3 and TRBJ1-1, with a tentative D call TRBD1 (6 bases). This CDR3 region has 15 residues. Germline V gives CDR1 ENHRY, CDR2 SYGVKD. The V gene lost 4 bases and the J gene lost 6 bases, with 18 bases spanning the gap. In DNA form, the CDR3 reads TGTGCCATCAGTGTGATCCAGGGGTTGTTAGCTGAAGCTTTCTTT. Translated, it gives CAISVIQGLLAEAFF.

V and J are TRBV7-2 and TRBJ1-5; D gene uncertain. Deletions cut 5 bases from V and 4 bases from J, with 9 bases between. The germline gives CDR1 SGHTA, CDR2 FQGNSA. This CDR3 spans 13 amino acids. The CDR3 protein is CASSLRQNQPQHF. CDR3 coding DNA: TGTGCCAGCAGCCTCCGCCAGAATCAGCCCCAGCATTTT.

This clone was found once. V is TRBV19 and J is TRBJ1-2; a possible D gene is TRBD1 (5 bases). This CDR3 comprises 15 residues. The germline gives CDR1 LNHDA, CDR2 SQIVND (reference sequence). V was pared by 4 bases and J by 0 bases, with 12 bases between. The chain's CDR3 is CASSTTATANYGYTF. The DNA for the CDR3 is TGTGCCAGTAGTACGACAGCCACAGCTAACTATGGCTACACCTTC. Full variable domain (rest looked up from reference TRBV19 and TRBJ1-2): DGGITQSPKYLFRKEGQNVTLSCEQNLNHDAMYWYRQDPGQGLRLIYYSQIVNDFQKGDIAEGYSVSREKKESFPLTVTSAQKNPTAFYLCASSTTATANYGYTFGSGTRLTVV.

The chain carries TRBV11-2 and TRBJ1-1; unclear D gene. The CDR3 length is 14 residues. V gave up 3 bases and J gave up 0 bases, with 8 bases separating them. Germline V gene sequence: CDR1 SGHAT, CDR2 FQNNGV. The CDR3 nucleotides are TGTGCCAGCAGCTTCGGTTTTCTGAACACTGAAGCTTTCTTT. Protein sequence: CASSFGFLNTEAFF.

The chain recombines TRBV6-5 with TRBJ2-7, with 8 bases identical to TRBD1. The CDR3 consists of 13 residues. Trimming took 6 bases from V and 5 from J; bases not matched to a gene: 6. Germline V lookup: CDR1 MNHEY, CDR2 SVGAGI. Here the CDR3 DNA reads TGTGCCAGCAGCCGCGGACAGGGCCACGAGCAGTACTTC. As protein: CASSRGQGHEQYF.

The rearrangement joins TRBV12-2 to TRBJ2-7; the table's TRBD2 call for D was not verified on the DNA. TRBV12-2 is termed a pseudogene. This CDR3 spans 14 amino acids. DNA of the CDR3: TGTGCAAGTCGCTTAGCGGTGACTAGCGAGATCCAGTACTTC. Protein product: CASRLAVTSEIQYF.

V and J are TRBV15 and TRBJ2-5, with D tentatively TRBD1 (6 bases). The CDR3 extends over 16 amino acids. The germline V gene has CDR1 LNHNV and CDR2 YYDKDF (reference sequence). V lost 0 bases and J 2 bases, leaving 13 bases between the germline ends. The CDR3 loop is CATSRDHGTQQETQYF. The CDR3 nucleotides read TGTGCCACCAGCAGAGATCATGGGACACAGCAAGAGACCCAGTACTTC.

The genes are TRBV25-1 and TRBJ1-1, with TRBD1 matching over 10 bases. The CDR3 runs 18 residues. The ends lost 1 base at V and 3 bases at J; junction bases unmatched: 11. The germline V gene has CDR1 MGHDK and CDR2 SYGVNS. The CDR3 spells CASSEFFAGTGDDTEAFF. In DNA, the CDR3 is TGTGCCAGCAGTGAATTCTTCGCCGGGACAGGGGATGACACTGAAGCTTTCTTT.

V is TRBV6-6 and J is TRBJ1-2, with 8 bases aligning to TRBD1. The germline V gene encodes CDR1 MNHNY and CDR2 SVGAGI (reference sequence). This CDR3 region has 15 residues. The trim removed 5 bases at V and 5 bases at J, leaving 10 bases unmatched. This CDR3 is CASSPTSQGAYGYTF. CDR3 nucleotide sequence: TGTGCCAGCAGTCCGACATCCCAGGGGGCGTATGGCTACACCTTC.

This chain connects TRBV4-3 to TRBJ2-7, with a possible D match to TRBD2 (7 bases). V was pared by 4 bases and J by 4 bases, with 17 bases between. This CDR3 spans 15 amino acids. Germline CDR1 and CDR2: LGHNA and YSLEER. The CDR3 here is CASSLGRGGSYEQYF. Written as DNA, the CDR3 is TGCGCCAGCAGCCTGGGGAGGGGGGGGTCTTACGAGCAGTACTTC.

The rearrangement links TRBV13 to TRBJ1-2; 10 nucleotides line up with TRBD1. The CDR3 has 17 amino acids. Losses at the gene ends were 5 bases for V and 4 bases for J; bases not matched to a gene: 13. The germline CDR1 and CDR2 sequences are PRHDT and FYEKMQ (reference sequence). CDR3 DNA: TGTGCCAGCAGCCCGGGACAGGGGCGGAGTCCACCCTATGGCTACACCTTC. Protein: CASSPGQGRSPPYGYTF.

The CDR3 DNA sequence: TGTGCCAGCAGCCCTCTAGGACTAGCGGCTCTAAGCTCCTACGAGCAGTACTTC. As protein: CASSPLGLAALSSYEQYF. The V gene is TRBV11-2, the J gene TRBJ2-7; 10 bases agree with TRBD2. The germline CDR1 and CDR2 sequences are SGHAT and FQNNGV. This CDR3 has 18 amino acids. J lost 0 bases, V lost 5 bases, and 13 bases had no gene match.

The chain combines TRBV4-2 with TRBJ2-5; D possibly corresponds to TRBD2 (5 bases). Germline CDR1 is LGHNA and CDR2 is YNFKEQ. The length of the CDR3 is 13 residues. V was shortened by 1 base and J by 2 bases, with 5 bases between the two germline ends. The CDR3 here is CASSQGGQETQYF. The DNA for the CDR3 is TGTGCCAGCAGCCAAGGAGGGCAAGAGACCCAGTACTTC.